A single sample gave rise to the 24 T cell receptor beta chains below, sequenced in a study of OX40 agonist ivuxolimab in advanced cancers. The method was immunoSEQ multiplex PCR; TCRdb's version includes in-frame clones alone and lacks a portion of them. The sample records about 89,000 clones, around nine tenths being singletons. The input for sequencing was CD4+ or CD8+ T cells sorted from blood, taken in a trial of the OX40 agonist ivuxolimab. The receptors were sampled from an adult with an advanced solid tumor such as melanoma, head and neck, liver or kidney cancer.

Worth noting for this clone: One end of the junction fails to match germline, which may point to a read error. The chain employs TRBV5-1 and TRBJ1-3, with D possibly being TRBD1 (6 bases). From germline, CDR1 is SGHRS and CDR2 YFSETQ. The CDR3 is made up of 19 amino acids. In DNA, the CDR3 is TGCGCCAGCAGCTTCCAAAGTCAGGACAGCTCGAGCTCTGGAAACACCGTATATTTT. It codes for CASSFQSQDSSSSGNTVYF.

Concerning this clone itself: Different DNA sequences within this sample yield the same CDR3. This chain joins TRBV19 and TRBJ2-6; no clear D. The germline V gene encodes CDR1 LNHDA and CDR2 SQIVND (reference sequence). Trimming removed 6 bases at V and 0 bases at J, with 3 bases between. The CDR3 consists of 13 residues. The CDR3 nucleotides read TGTGCCAGTAGCCCCTCTGGGGCCAACGTCCTGACTTTC. It yields the protein CASSPSGANVLTF.

The table lists this clone with a few counts. The V call is TRBV6-1, the J call TRBJ1-1; possibly TRBD1 for D (5 bases). The CDR3 length is 13 residues. V lost 5 bases to trimming and J lost 1 base, with 8 bases between them. CDR1 and CDR2 (germline): MNHNS, SASEGT. CDR3: CASSRQGNTEAFF. CDR3 DNA sequence: TGTGCCAGCAGTCGCCAGGGGAACACTGAAGCTTTCTTT.

V usage is TRBV7-8 and J usage is TRBJ2-7; 7 bases line up with TRBD1. The CDR3 is made up of 15 amino acids. V shed 7 bases, J shed 3 bases, and the junction held 12 bases outside the gene matches. The V gene's germline CDR1 is SGHVS and CDR2 FQNEAQ. CDR3 DNA sequence: TGTGCCAGCAACCAAAGACAGGGTTGGGGCTACGAGCAGTACTTC. This encodes CASNQRQGWGYEQYF.

This chain joins TRBV6-5 and TRBJ1-4; D gene uncertain. The ends were cut back, 7 bases at V and 0 bases at J, with 12 bases in the middle. Germline CDR1 and CDR2: MNHEY and SVGAGI. This CDR3 region has 15 residues. In DNA form, the CDR3 reads TGTGCCAGCAAAGCAGGCCCTGCAACTAATGAAAAACTGTTTTTT. Protein: CASKAGPATNEKLFF.

The V call is TRBV7-2, the J call TRBJ1-1; D is undetermined. Germline V lookup: CDR1 SGHTA, CDR2 FQGNSA. This CDR3 is 15 amino acids long. The V gene lost 1 base and the J gene lost 6 bases, with 15 bases spanning the gap. CDR3 DNA sequence: TGTGCCAGCAGCTTAGGCCAGTTCGGGGTGTCTGAAGCTTTCTTT. It encodes CASSLGQFGVSEAFF.

V gene TRBV21-1 combines with J gene TRBJ2-4; the D call in the table, TRBD2, was not verified against the DNA. TRBV21-1 is labeled a pseudogene. The CDR3 has 16 amino acids. Here the CDR3 reads CASSKDGSRAKNIQYF. CDR3 bases: TGTGCCAGCAGCAAAGACGGGAGTCGAGCCAAAAACATTCAGTACTTC.

Worth noting for this clone: In the same sample, other DNA sequences code for this CDR3. The rearrangement joins TRBV2 to TRBJ2-5; D assignment may be TRBD1 or TRBD2 (5 bases each). V was pared by 9 bases and J by 1 base, with 12 bases between. Germline values: CDR1 SNHLY, CDR2 FYNNEI. This CDR3 is built from 13 residues. The CDR3 here is CASRSGGQETQYF. The CDR3 DNA is TGTGCCAGTAGGTCTGGGGGCCAAGAGACCCAGTACTTC. Filled out from reference TRBV2 and TRBJ2-5, the complete variable domain reads EPEVTQTPSHQVTQMGQEVILRCVPISNHLYFYWYRQILGQKVEFLVSFYNNEISEKSEIFDDQFSVERPDGSNFTLKIRSTKLEDSAMYFCASRSGGQETQYFGPGTRLLVL.

This chain links TRBV7-2 with TRBJ2-6; 9 positions match TRBD1. The junction had 9 bases not matched to a gene; V was cut back by 6 bases and J by 0 bases. Per the germline V gene, CDR1 is SGHTA and CDR2 is FQGNSA. The CDR3 runs to 18 residues. In DNA form, the CDR3 reads TGTGCCAGCAGTAGCCGGGACAGGGAGTTCTCTGGGGCCAACGTCCTGACTTTC. Translated: CASSSRDREFSGANVLTF.

The chain recombines TRBV5-1 with TRBJ1-1, with D maybe TRBD1 (5 bases). CDR1 and CDR2 from the germline V gene are SGHRS and YFSETQ. The CDR3 totals 15 residues. V was clipped by 4 bases and J by 11 bases, with 24 bases between them. The DNA of the CDR3 is TGCGCCAGCAGCCGCCCACCTCCTCCCGGGCGGGGGGCTTTCTTT. Its protein product is CASSRPPPPGRGAFF.

This clone has only a few counts. V usage is TRBV14 and J usage is TRBJ1-2; TRBD1 matches at 7 bases. CDR3 size: 15 residues. The germline V gene encodes CDR1 SGHDN and CDR2 FVKESK. The trim removed 4 bases at V and 5 bases at J, leaving 10 bases unmatched. The CDR3 here is CASSPPGQVGYGYTF. The CDR3 DNA sequence: TGTGCCAGCAGCCCCCCCGGACAGGTCGGGTATGGCTACACCTTC.

This clone was detected a few times. J is TRBJ1-5 and V is TRBV5-1, with D perhaps matching TRBD1 (5 bases). CDR1 SGHRS and CDR2 YFSETQ come from the germline V gene. V dropped 0 bases and J dropped 0 bases, with 13 bases sitting between them. The CDR3 is 17 residues long. CDR3 DNA: TGCGCCAGCAGCTTGGGGTCGGGGGGAGATAGCAATCAGCCCCAGCATTTT. Encoded protein: CASSLGSGGDSNQPQHF.

The CDR3 is CASRRGQGASEKLFF. CDR3 nucleotides: TGTGCCAGTAGGAGGGGACAGGGGGCGAGTGAAAAACTGTTTTTT. The chain combines TRBV19 with TRBJ1-4, with 12 bases aligning to TRBD1. Trimming at V came to 6 bases and at J to 7 bases, leaving 6 bases not matched to a gene. The CDR3 runs 15 residues. Germline values: CDR1 LNHDA, CDR2 SQIVND (reference sequence).

For this clone: Compared with germline, one end of the junction differs, possibly owing to a read error. The J gene is TRBJ2-2, the V gene TRBV7-7; D is uncertain. Germline assignment: CDR1 SSHAT and CDR2 FNYEAQ (reference sequence). The CDR3 totals 14 residues. CDR3 in DNA: TGTGCTAGCAGCTCCCTCCCGGAGACCGGGGAGCTGTTTTTT. This translates into CASSSLPETGELFF.

V and J are TRBV12-2 and TRBJ1-4. TRBV12-2 constitutes a pseudogene. The CDR3 is 13 residues long. As DNA, the CDR3 is TGTGCAAGTCGCTTAGTGCCTAATGAAAAACTGTTTTTT. Translated: CASRLVPNEKLFF.

This chain connects TRBV19 to TRBJ1-1; weak D call: TRBD1 (6 bases). V was clipped by 3 bases and J by 7 bases, with 12 bases between them. CDR1 and CDR2 from the germline V gene are LNHDA and SQIVND (reference sequence). CDR3 size: 13 residues. This CDR3 reads CASSIVGAGEAFF. CDR3 sequence (DNA): TGTGCCAGTAGTATTGTGGGGGCGGGTGAAGCTTTCTTT.

V usage is TRBV5-8 and J usage is TRBJ2-5; D call uncertain. V lost 1 base to trimming and J lost 2 bases, with 6 bases between them. There are 13 residues in the CDR3. Looked up from germline, CDR1 is SGHTS and CDR2 is YDEGEE. For the CDR3, the DNA is TGTGCCAGCAGCTTGCTGATACAAGAGACCCAGTACTTC. It encodes CASSLLIQETQYF.

The chain joins TRBV19 to TRBJ1-3; a weak D match, TRBD1 (6 bases). The CDR3 covers 14 residues. Trimming shortened V by 3 bases and J by 2 bases, and 8 bases separated the two germline ends. The germline V gene encodes CDR1 LNHDA and CDR2 SQIVND (reference sequence). This CDR3 reads CASSIQGPGNTIYF. The CDR3 DNA follows: TGTGCCAGTAGTATTCAGGGGCCTGGAAACACCATATATTTT.

This clone was counted once. The gene calls are TRBV7-6 and TRBJ2-1; weak D call: TRBD2 (6 bases). Germline V lookup: CDR1 SGHVS, CDR2 FNYEAQ. V was cut by 5 bases and J by 4 bases, with 18 bases left in between. This CDR3 is built from 16 residues. The CDR3 sequence: CASSPRREGGYNEQFF. The CDR3 nucleotides read TGTGCCAGCAGCCCGAGGAGGGAAGGAGGGTACAATGAGCAGTTCTTC.

The chain couples TRBV30 to TRBJ1-3, with 7 bases matching TRBD1. This CDR3 contains 15 residues. Per the germline V gene, CDR1 is GTSNPN and CDR2 is SVGIG (reference sequence). V dropped 5 bases and J dropped 0; count of bases not matched to a gene: 7. The CDR3 reads CAWGKDRVSGNTIYF. The CDR3, as DNA: TGTGCCTGGGGGAAAGACAGGGTCTCTGGAAACACCATATATTTT.

This chain connects TRBV27 to TRBJ1-2; possible D gene TRBD1, 6 bases. The CDR3 has 19 residues. In germline, CDR1 is MNHEY, CDR2 SMNVEV (reference sequence). Deletions cut 5 bases from V and 1 base from J, with 26 bases between. The CDR3 reads CASSTTRGGGKPFNYGYTF. Here the CDR3 DNA reads TGTGCCAGCAGTACAACCAGGGGTGGGGGTAAACCCTTTAACTATGGCTACACCTTC.

The chain couples TRBV29-1 to TRBJ2-3, with D possibly being TRBD1 (5 bases). V lost 7 bases and J 0 bases, leaving 14 bases between the germline ends. The CDR3 loop spans 14 amino acids. Germline lookup yields CDR1 SQVTM and CDR2 ANQGSEA. The CDR3 here is CSAKLGVSTDTQYF. As DNA, the CDR3 is TGCAGCGCCAAGTTAGGGGTGAGCACAGATACGCAGTATTTT.

This sequence joins TRBV7-7 and TRBJ1-4; D is possibly TRBD1 (5 bases). V lost 1 base to trimming and J lost 4 bases, with 10 bases between them. Germline assignment: CDR1 SSHAT and CDR2 FNYEAQ (reference sequence). CDR3 size: 15 residues. The CDR3 loop is CASSLGAGRNEKLFF. In DNA, the CDR3 is TGTGCCAGCAGCTTAGGGGCAGGGCGTAATGAAAAACTGTTTTTT.

This clone appeared once. Compared with germline, one end of the junction differs, possibly owing to a read error. This rearrangement joins TRBV29-1 to TRBJ1-2, with no clear D. This CDR3 spans 13 amino acids. CDR1 and CDR2 from the germline V gene are SQVTM and ANQGSEA. For the CDR3, the DNA is TGCAGCGTCGAAGGAGGGAGTGGTCGAGGCTACACCTTC. This codes for CSVEGGSGRGYTF.